One sample yielded the 7 T cell receptor beta chains listed below, sequenced in a study of blood T cell repertoires in COVID-19. Clones were read by immunoSEQ multiplex PCR, and TCRdb kept only the in-frame ones, dropping some. The sample has over 200,000 clones, roughly 80% seen once. The material sequenced was peripheral blood. The receptors shown here come from a woman between 40 and 50 years old with active or convalescent COVID-19.

The V and J genes are TRBV5-5 and TRBJ2-3, with 9 nucleotides matching TRBD2. Germline V gene sequence: CDR1 SGHKS, CDR2 YYEKEE (reference sequence). With V trimmed by 6 bases and J by 2 bases, 7 bases remained unmatched. This CDR3 spans 15 amino acids. CDR3 sequence: CASTETSGYTDTQYF. The CDR3, as DNA: TGTGCCAGCACCGAGACTAGCGGATACACAGATACGCAGTATTTT. Using reference TRBV5-5 and TRBJ2-3 for the parts outside the CDR3, the full variable domain is DAGVTQSPTHLIKTRGQQVTLRCSPISGHKSVSWYQQVLGQGPQFIFQYYEKEERGRGNFPDRFSARQFPNYSSELNVNALLLGDSALYLCASTETSGYTDTQYFGPGTRLTVL.

The count of this clone is one. V gene TRBV29-1 combines with J gene TRBJ2-7; 7 nucleotides align to TRBD1. Trimming removed 0 bases from V and 0 bases from J; junction bases left unmatched: 14. This CDR3 contains 18 residues. Looked up from germline, CDR1 is SQVTM and CDR2 is ANQGSEA. CDR3 sequence (DNA): TGCAGCGTTGAAGAGGAGCTCGGGACAGCCTATAGCTCCTACGAGCAGTACTTC. Translation gives CSVEEELGTAYSSYEQYF.

The chain is built from TRBV6-5 and TRBJ1-5, with a tentative D call TRBD1 (6 bases). The V end lost 7 bases, the J end lost 4 bases, and 11 bases lay between the germline ends. Germline-derived CDR1 and CDR2 are MNHEY and SVGAGI. The CDR3 has 13 residues. The CDR3 region is CASMKRGNQPQHF. In DNA, the CDR3 is TGTGCCAGCATGAAAAGGGGGAATCAGCCCCAGCATTTT.

Comment on this clone: This sample also contains other DNA sequences that code for the same CDR3. The V and J genes are TRBV4-2 and TRBJ2-7; maybe TRBD1 (5 bases). V lost 0 bases and J lost 3, with 9 bases in between. The CDR3 covers 14 residues. The V gene's germline CDR1 is LGHNA and CDR2 YNFKEQ. The CDR3 DNA reads as TGTGCCAGCAGCCAAGAAGTGCAGGGCTACGAGCAGTACTTC. Translating gives CASSQEVQGYEQYF.

The genes are TRBV15 and TRBJ1-4; tentative D call: TRBD1 (5 bases). V was cut by 1 base and J by 8 bases, with 17 bases left in between. The CDR3 is 16 residues long. Per germline, CDR1 LNHNV and CDR2 YYDKDF (reference sequence). CDR3 region: CATSRVTGGGMEKLFF. The DNA of the CDR3 is TGTGCCACCAGCAGAGTGACGGGGGGGGGTATGGAAAAACTGTTTTTT.

This rearrangement joins TRBV24-1 to TRBJ2-3; 14 bases line up with TRBD2. Losses at the gene ends were 3 bases for V and 1 base for J; bases not matched to a gene: 8. The CDR3 contains 19 residues. Per germline, CDR1 KGHDR and CDR2 SFDVKD. This chain's CDR3 is CATSDPGLAGAYGTDTQYF. The CDR3, as DNA: TGTGCCACCAGTGATCCGGGACTAGCGGGGGCTTATGGCACAGATACGCAGTATTTT.

The chain links TRBV6-5 to TRBJ1-2; D gene uncertain. This CDR3 spans 14 amino acids. The V gene's germline CDR1 is MNHEY and CDR2 SVGAGI. Trimming took off 6 bases at V and 0 bases at J, with 11 bases between the two ends. Here the CDR3 reads CASRIVGSNYGYTF. The CDR3 DNA sequence: TGTGCCAGCAGGATCGTGGGCTCTAACTATGGCTACACCTTC.